This TCR beta chain was captured by sequencing in a study of T cell repertoires in cytomegalovirus infection (dated by TCRdb to the late 2010s). About the full investigation: Alongside well-studied HLA-B-restricted epitopes, the peptide stimulations were aimed at recently identified HLA-C-restricted CMV epitopes, whose presentation resists viral immunomodulation. Donor HLA type was relevant to the analysis, as public TCR beta signatures indicated carriage of CMV infection together with the matching HLA type. What the authors observed across the whole study: Cumulative frequency of public TCR beta family members discriminated carriers of CMV infection plus the relevant HLA type in this cohort and an independent approximately 360-donor cohort. In the ex vivo response, HLA-C-restricted CMV-specific TCR beta clonotypes were dominant, and in two of eight donors the single most frequent clonotype came from this HLA-C-restricted group.

Sequencing took place on an Illumina HiSeq 1500. In-frame beta chains were kept once TCRdb had trimmed the public reads at Q25 with fastp and called clones with MiXCR. Merged by CDR3 protein, the rows form single entries marked with the most common genes and DNA. A total of about 310,000 distinct CDR3 sequences appear in this sample, 20% to 25% of them only once. The ten largest clones represent roughly 13% of the sample. The CDR3 spans 14 residues, from the cysteine through the phenylalanine. Just the 42-base CDR3 DNA is kept, in frame starting at base 1. In the germline V gene, CDR1 corresponds to MNHEY and CDR2 to SVGEGT. Germline trimming: 8 bases from V, 4 bases from J; junction bases outside gene matches: 6. This clonotype was counted at least ten times. Its antigen remains undetermined. Within one base of it there is no much larger clone, and no base qualities were kept. The intended sense of this specimen's treatment or condition label: in vitro stimulation with specific CMV peptide epitopes to enrich CMV-specific T cells.

The chain was built from TRBV6-2 or TRBV6-3 and TRBJ2-1, with 9 bases matching TRBD1. Sample: cultured PBMCs, taken from culture after CMV antigen stimulation. This TCR came from a human donor in good health (CMV status not recorded). Some clones in this sample may be carry-over from other donors' samples. CDR3 reads: CASLSDRGYNEQFF. The base sequence is TGTGCCAGCCTCTCGGACAGGGGTTACAATGAGCAGTTCTTC.